This entry concerns a single TCR beta chain. As yet, its antigen is unknown. By way of CD45RO/CCR7/CD25/CD127/CD95/CD27, the CD4+ regulatory, stem cell-like memory, central memory and naive cells were sorted. The data originate from a study of beta chain features in type 1 diabetes. Whole-study context: Age and gender were similar between patients and healthy donors, as were cell yields.

Germline V CDR1 and CDR2: SGHDT, YYEEEE. The CDR3 has 14 amino acids. Trimming left V 4 bases short and J 4 bases short, with 12 bases between. Expressed TCRB transcripts were sequenced, since all the RNA that had been isolated was reverse transcribed. Sequencing used immunoSEQ multiplex PCR; TCRdb keeps in-frame clones, though not all of them. This table has around 650,000 clones, roughly an eighth appearing once. Overall study results and limits: TCRB CDR3s from Type 1 diabetes patients were moderately but significantly shorter in all four CD4+ subsets. Lower insertion and higher deletion counts appeared at VDJ junctions in type 1 diabetes patients.

The rearrangement uses TRBV5-6 and TRBJ1-5; weak D call: TRBD1 (5 bases). This clonotype was sampled from a man younger than 40 with type 1 diabetes. The sample taken for sequencing was naive CD4+ T cells from blood. CDR3 protein: CASSPRGKNQPQHF. CDR3 sequence (DNA): TGTGCCAGCAGCCCCCGGGGCAAAAATCAGCCCCAGCATTTT.